These 22 T cell receptor beta chains share one sample of origin, sequenced in a study of metastatic and nonmetastatic thyroid tumors. TCRdb reanalyzed the PCR reads with MiXCR. The data contain tens of thousands of clones, 20% to 25% of them singletons. No patient received treatment before thyroid surgery. Sample: blood. The receptors were gathered from a female donor with papillary thyroid cancer or a benign thyroid nodule (not recorded which). Some clones in this sample may be carry-over from other donors' samples.

This clone was found many times. A much larger clone differs by one base, so this may be a read error. The V and J genes are TRBV4-3 and TRBJ1-6; D not resolved. In germline, CDR1 is LGHNA, CDR2 YSLEER. The CDR3 runs 15 residues. V was trimmed by 1 base and J by 6 bases, leaving 10 bases between them. CDR3 loop: CASSQGSAVNSPLHF. The CDR3 DNA follows: TGCGCCAGCAGCCAAGGCTCGGCAGTTAATTCACCCCTCCACTTT.

Within the sample, this clone is medium-sized. This chain joins TRBV12-3 or TRBV12-4 and TRBJ2-1; 7 nucleotides match TRBD2. With V trimmed by 7 bases and J by 8 bases, 5 bases remained unmatched. The CDR3 is 12 amino acids. The CDR3, as DNA: TGTGCCAGCATGGGGGGGGTACATGAGCAGTTCTTC. It encodes CASMGGVHEQFF.

Regarding this clone: This likely comes from a read error, as the CDR3 has no conserved phenylalanine or tryptophan at its end. The J gene is TRBJ1-5, the V gene TRBV28; 10 bases agree with TRBD1. V shed 6 bases, J shed 2 bases, and the junction held 10 bases outside the gene matches. Germline V CDR1 and CDR2: MDHEN, SYDVKM. This CDR3 comprises 17 residues. CDR3 DNA sequence: TGTGCCAGCAGCACTGACAGGGGGCTCAATGGCAATCAGCCCCAGCATGTT. Its translation: CASSTDRGLNGNQPQHV.

The rearrangement links TRBV19 to TRBJ1-1; weak D call: TRBD1 (5 bases). CDR1 is LNHDA, CDR2 SQIVND, per germline (reference sequence). The CDR3 loop spans 16 amino acids. The germline V and J ends were trimmed by 0 bases and 1 base, with 12 bases remaining between them. The CDR3 region is CASSIDRRTRNTEAFF. CDR3 nucleotide sequence: TGTGCCAGTAGTATAGATCGAAGGACAAGGAACACTGAAGCTTTCTTT.

This clone was seen more than once but under ten times. Relative to the germline gene, one junction end is altered; a read error may explain this. The chain uses TRBV6-1 and TRBJ2-2; TRBD2 is a possible D gene (6 bases). This CDR3 is built from 17 residues. Germline V CDR1 and CDR2: MNHNS, SASEGT. The CDR3 sequence: CASTENASVSLTGELFF. The CDR3 region has the DNA TGTGCCAGCACCGAAAACGCTAGCGTGAGTCTCACCGGGGAGTTGTTTTTT.

About this clone: This may be a read error, as it is one base from a much larger clone. Other DNA sequences in this sample translate to the same CDR3. This chain links TRBV6-1 with TRBJ1-1, with 7 bases matching TRBD1. The CDR3 loop spans 14 amino acids. V dropped 9 bases and J dropped 1; count of bases not matched to a gene: 8. The germline CDR1 and CDR2 sequences are MNHNS and SASEGT. DNA of the CDR3: TGTGCCAGTGGCTTAACAGGGGCGAACACTGAAGCTTTCTTT. Translation: CASGLTGANTEAFF.

A note on this clone: Compared with germline, one end of the junction differs, possibly owing to a read error. As DNA, the CDR3 is TGTGCCGGCAGTTTATCGGACACAGATACGCAGTATTTT. Its translation is CAGSLSDTDTQYF. V is TRBV27 and J is TRBJ2-3, with unresolved D. Germline CDR1 is MNHEY and CDR2 is SMNVEV (reference sequence). The CDR3 is made up of 13 amino acids.

This clone is classed as medium-sized. V is TRBV27 and J is TRBJ2-7; 10 nucleotides agree with TRBD1. V was clipped by 10 bases and J by 3 bases; unmatched bases: 9. CDR3 length: 14 residues. Germline-derived CDR1 and CDR2 are MNHEY and SMNVEV (reference sequence). The CDR3 DNA follows: TGTGCCACCCAGCGCGGACAGGGGGGCTACGAGCAGTACTTC. Its translation: CATQRGQGGYEQYF.

This clone was counted only a few times. V usage is TRBV2 and J usage is TRBJ2-7; 10 positions match TRBD1. The CDR3 is 15 amino acids. Per germline, CDR1 SNHLY and CDR2 FYNNEI. After removal of 6 bases from V and 7 bases from J, the junction contained 12 bases not matched to a gene. The CDR3 DNA reads as TGTGCCAGCAGGGCCTCCGGGACAGGGGCGGGGGAGCAGTACTTC. Translated, it gives CASRASGTGAGEQYF.

This chain joins TRBV24-1 and TRBJ2-1; D is possibly TRBD2 (5 bases). The V and J ends lost 0 bases and 6 bases respectively, with 11 bases between them. In germline, CDR1 is KGHDR, CDR2 SFDVKD. The CDR3 sequence is 15 residues long. The CDR3 region is CATSDLAASFNEQFF. The CDR3 DNA sequence: TGTGCCACCAGTGATTTGGCGGCTAGCTTCAATGAGCAGTTCTTC.

This clone was seen more than once but under ten times. The J gene is TRBJ2-7, the V gene TRBV15; possible D gene TRBD1, 5 bases. The CDR3 is made up of 13 amino acids. The germline V and J ends were trimmed by 1 base and 7 bases, with 11 bases remaining between them. CDR1 and CDR2 (germline): LNHNV, YYDKDF (reference sequence). The CDR3 bases are TGTGCCACCAGCAGAGCTATAGGGGATGAGCAGTACTTC. Translating gives CATSRAIGDEQYF. The full variable domain, with the rest looked up from reference TRBV15 and TRBJ2-7, is DAMVIQNPRYQVTQFGKPVTLSCSQTLNHNVMYWYQQKSSQAPKLLFHYYDKDFNNEADTPDNFQSRRPNTSFCFLDIRSPGLGDTAMYLCATSRAIGDEQYFGPGTRLTVT.

This clone was counted at least ten times. This rearrangement joins TRBV5-1 to TRBJ2-4; D is unclear. With 0 bases removed from V and 8 bases from J, the gap between germline ends came to 9 bases. The CDR3 extends over 13 amino acids. Germline V gene lookup returns CDR1 SGHRS and CDR2 YFSETQ. CDR3 sequence: CASSLESGDIQYF. CDR3 nucleotide sequence: TGCGCCAGCAGCTTGGAATCGGGTGACATTCAGTACTTC.

The CDR3 loop is CSARGDRLYEQYF. The DNA for the CDR3 is TGCAGTGCTAGAGGAGATCGACTCTACGAGCAGTACTTC. The chain uses TRBV20-1 and TRBJ2-7; D gene uncertain. This CDR3 is built from 13 residues. From germline, CDR1 is DFQATT and CDR2 SNEGSKA (reference sequence). The germline V and J ends were trimmed by 1 base and 3 bases, with 10 bases remaining between them.

This chain uses TRBV6-1 with TRBJ2-7; 8 bases are shared with TRBD2. This CDR3 is built from 13 residues. J gave up 6 bases and V 0 bases, and 1 base lay outside the gene matches. The germline V gene encodes CDR1 MNHNS and CDR2 SASEGT. CDR3 nucleotide sequence: TGTGCCAGCAGTGAAGCCCGGGGGGGCGAGCAGTACTTC. Amino acids: CASSEARGGEQYF.

Worth noting for this clone: A much larger clone differs from this one at a single base, so this may be a read error. V gene TRBV4-1 combines with J gene TRBJ2-1; no reliable D call. Germline CDR1 and CDR2: MGHRA and YSYEKL. V lost 6 bases to trimming and J lost 7 bases, with 16 bases between them. The CDR3 spans 14 residues. In DNA form, the CDR3 reads TGCGCCAGCAGTTTAGAACTCGGGTCGAATGAGCAGTTCTTC. Residues: CASSLELGSNEQFF.

The gene calls are TRBV20-1 and TRBJ2-1; TRBD1 is a possible D gene (5 bases). The CDR3 length is 14 residues. V lost 7 bases and J 7 bases, leaving 20 bases between the germline ends. Germline CDR1 is DFQATT and CDR2 is SNEGSKA (reference sequence). CDR3 nucleotides: TGCAGTGTAACCGCCCAGCAGGGTACAAATGAGCAGTTCTTC. Its translation is CSVTAQQGTNEQFF.

This clone has just a few counts. The chain links TRBV15 to TRBJ2-5, with D perhaps matching TRBD1 (6 bases). The CDR3 runs to 15 residues. V lost 2 bases and J lost 4, with 14 bases in between. CDR1 is LNHNV, CDR2 YYDKDF, per germline (reference sequence). The CDR3 DNA follows: TGTGCCACCAGCAGAATCCGGGACATCCGAGAGACCCAGTACTTC. It yields the protein CATSRIRDIRETQYF. The variable domain in full, with the rest retrieved from reference TRBV15 and TRBJ2-5, is DAMVIQNPRYQVTQFGKPVTLSCSQTLNHNVMYWYQQKSSQAPKLLFHYYDKDFNNEADTPDNFQSRRPNTSFCFLDIRSPGLGDTAMYLCATSRIRDIRETQYFGPGTRLLVL.

This clone was seen repeatedly, ten times or more. This sample includes further DNA sequences coding for the same CDR3. In DNA, the CDR3 is TGTGCCAGCTCACCGGACCCTGGCTCTGGAAACACCATATATTTT. It yields the protein CASSPDPGSGNTIYF. The chain has TRBV18 and TRBJ1-3; D ambiguous. V gave up 3 bases and J gave up 0 bases, with 9 bases separating them. The CDR3 consists of 15 residues. CDR1 is KGHSH, CDR2 LQKENI, per germline.

This clone was recorded at least ten times. CDR3 bases: TGCAGCGTTGAAGAGGAGGCTAACTATGGCTACACCTTC. This sequence encodes CSVEEEANYGYTF. This chain connects TRBV29-1 to TRBJ1-2; D is uncertain. With 0 bases removed from V and 0 bases from J, the gap between germline ends came to 5 bases. The germline V gene encodes CDR1 SQVTM and CDR2 ANQGSEA. There are 13 residues in the CDR3.

This clone was seen at least ten times. The V call is TRBV25-1, the J call TRBJ2-7; D not certain. Per the germline V gene, CDR1 is MGHDK and CDR2 is SYGVNS. The CDR3 covers 11 residues. V lost 3 bases and J 3 bases, leaving 3 bases between the germline ends. CDR3 in DNA: TGTGCCAGCAGTGACAGCTACGAGCAGTACTTC. Translation: CASSDSYEQYF.

J is TRBJ2-7 and V is TRBV5-1; D possibly matches TRBD1 or TRBD2 (5 bases each). The CDR3 runs 20 residues. Germline lookup yields CDR1 SGHRS and CDR2 YFSETQ. Trimming stripped 0 bases from V and 1 base from J, with 26 bases between. For the CDR3, the DNA is TGCGCCAGCAGCTTGGCCATGATGTTACGACCCGGGACCACTTCCTACGAGCAGTACTTC. Protein product: CASSLAMMLRPGTTSYEQYF.

A few counts support this clone. V usage is TRBV12-3 or TRBV12-4 and J usage is TRBJ2-5; 9 bases align to TRBD1. This CDR3 contains 15 residues. The trim removed 6 bases at V and 2 bases at J, leaving 7 bases unmatched. The CDR3 nucleotides are TGTGCCAGCAGAAATAACAGGGGGCGGCAAGAGACCCAGTACTTC. Protein sequence: CASRNNRGRQETQYF.